This T cell receptor (beta chain) was identified during a study of long-term antiretroviral therapy in people with HIV. Running of the v3.0 immunoSEQ assay took place at survey level. The repertoire was sequenced with immunoSEQ multiplex PCR; TCRdb's copy has only in-frame clones and lacks some. Of about 22,000 clones listed, about nine tenths are singletons. Sequencing was performed on unsorted PBMCs, taken 1.8 years before starting antiretroviral therapy. This TCR derives from a woman under 40 with HIV.

CDR3 sequence (DNA): TGTGCCAGCAGCCATCGGAGCTCCTATAATTCACCCCTCCACTTT. It encodes CASSHRSSYNSPLHF. The V and J genes are TRBV14 and TRBJ1-6; no clear D gene. CDR1 and CDR2 from the germline V gene are SGHDN and FVKESK. Trimming left V 3 bases short and J 0 bases short, with 6 bases between. The CDR3 sequence is 15 residues long. Full variable domain (outside the CDR3, taken from reference TRBV14 and TRBJ1-6): EAGVTQFPSHSVIEKGQTVTLRCDPISGHDNLYWYRRVMGKEIKFLLHFVKESKQDESGMPNNRFLAERTGGTYSTLKVQPAELEDSGVYFCASSHRSSYNSPLHFGNGTRLTVT.